This is a list of T cell receptor beta chains from one sample in a study of T cells in Graves' hyperthyroidism and ophthalmopathy. MiXCR was run by TCRdb on the multiplex PCR reads, yielding one entry per CDR3 protein. The sample records 300,000 or so distinct CDR3 sequences, 15% to 20% being singletons. Sequenced material: blood. The source is a man younger than 45 with Graves' hyperthyroidism. Both conserved end residues are part of each CDR3. D genes are given only for firm matches. Rows give clone size only sometimes, using once, few, many, or a class for an expanded clone.

v_gene,j_gene,d_gene,abundance,CDR3aa,CDR3nt
TRBV20-1,TRBJ1-1,.,.,CSAREEAHTKAFF,TGCAGTGCTAGAGAAGAGGCACACACGAAAGCTTTCTTT
TRBV28,TRBJ2-5,.,.,CASSSSFTGGETQYF,TGTGCCAGCAGTTCCTCCTTTACAGGAGGGGAGACCCAGTACTTC
TRBV15,TRBJ1-5,TRBD1,few,CATSRDRGSIQPQHF,TGTGCCACCAGCAGAGACAGGGGGTCAATTCAGCCCCAGCATTTT
TRBV6-2/TRBV6-3,TRBJ1-2,TRBD1,many,CASSPPDRGRDGYTF,TGTGCCAGCAGTCCCCCGGACAGGGGGCGGGATGGCTACACCTTC
TRBV3-1,TRBJ1-1,.,many,CASSHRQLEAFF,TGTGCCAGCAGCCATCGACAACTTGAAGCTTTCTTT
TRBV10-2,TRBJ2-7,.,few,CASSEYRSSSYEQYF,TGCGCCAGCAGTGAGTACAGGTCTAGCTCCTACGAGCAGTACTTC
TRBV15,TRBJ2-7,.,.,CATSSKRDLSTYEQYF,TGTGCCACCAGCTCTAAAAGGGACCTCTCCACCTACGAGCAGTACTTC
TRBV20-1,TRBJ2-7,TRBD2,many,CSADATSGMSSYEQYF,TGCAGTGCCGACGCGACTAGCGGGATGAGCTCCTACGAGCAGTACTTC
TRBV6-1,TRBJ2-7,.,many,CASSDWDRNEQYF,TGTGCCAGCAGTGATTGGGACCGGAACGAGCAGTACTTC
TRBV12-5,TRBJ1-6,.,few,CASGLEQNSPLHF,TGTGCTAGTGGTTTGGAACAGAATTCACCCCTCCACTTT
TRBV20-1,TRBJ2-1,TRBD2,.,CSAEISGQDEQFF,TGCAGTGCCGAGATTAGCGGGCAGGATGAGCAGTTCTTC
TRBV4-1,TRBJ2-1,.,few,CASSQVDLISYNEQFF,TGCGCCAGCAGCCAAGTCGACTTGATCTCCTACAATGAGCAGTTCTTC
TRBV18,TRBJ2-7,TRBD1,many,CASSATGTGEQYF,TGTGCCAGCTCAGCGACAGGGACGGGCGAGCAGTACTTC
TRBV3-1,TRBJ1-5,.,many,CASSQEAGPRHF,TGTGCCAGCAGCCAAGAGGCAGGCCCGCGGCATTTT
TRBV12-3/TRBV12-4,TRBJ2-3,.,many,CISASSFLPDTQYF,TGTATTTCTGCCAGCAGTTTCCTACCAGATACGCAGTATTTT
TRBV25-1,TRBJ2-1,TRBD2,few,CASSEYAGGPGNEQFF,TGTGCCAGCAGTGAATATGCGGGAGGGCCGGGAAATGAGCAGTTCTTC
TRBV6-1,TRBJ2-1,.,few,CASATGGSYNEQFF,TGTGCCAGCGCAACCGGAGGCTCCTACAATGAGCAGTTCTTC
TRBV12-3/TRBV12-4,TRBJ2-3,TRBD2,many,CASSQGLAGTMADTQYF,TGTGCCAGCAGCCAGGGACTAGCGGGAACTATGGCAGATACGCAGTATTTT
TRBV6-2/TRBV6-3,TRBJ2-7,TRBD2,many,CASREPGLDGYEQYF,TGTGCCAGCAGGGAACCGGGACTAGACGGATACGAGCAGTACTTC
TRBV19,TRBJ2-2,.,.,CASSIETGELFF,TGTGCCAGTAGTATAGAGACCGGGGAGCTGTTTTTT
TRBV24-1,TRBJ2-2,.,.,CATSRGGTGELFF,TGTGCCACCAGTCGAGGAGGCACCGGGGAGCTGTTTTTT
TRBV20-1,TRBJ2-3,.,many,CSATSRPHARDTQYF,TGCAGTGCTACCTCTCGACCGCATGCGCGAGATACGCAGTATTTT
TRBV20-1,TRBJ2-5,.,.,CSAGTPLKREETQYF,TGCAGTGCTGGAACCCCCCTGAAGCGGGAAGAGACCCAGTACTTC
TRBV27,TRBJ2-3,.,many,CASSLMGMWDTQYF,TGTGCCAGCAGTTTAATGGGGATGTGGGATACGCAGTATTTT
TRBV20-1,TRBJ1-2,TRBD1,many,CSATYRPSQGARGYTF,TGCAGTGCTACATACCGACCATCACAGGGGGCGAGAGGCTACACCTTC
TRBV4-1,TRBJ1-5,TRBD1,.,CASSGQGHQPQHF,TGCGCCAGCAGTGGACAGGGGCATCAGCCCCAGCATTTT
TRBV2,TRBJ1-2,.,few,CASSDRFLYTF,TGTGCCAGCAGTGACAGGTTTCTCTACACCTTC
TRBV12-5,TRBJ2-1,TRBD2,many,CASGSRLAGGLKQYNEQFF,TGTGCTAGTGGTTCCAGACTAGCGGGAGGCCTAAAACAGTACAATGAGCAGTTCTTC
TRBV6-1,TRBJ2-2,.,many,CASSKWGGELFF,TGTGCCAGCAGTAAATGGGGCGGGGAGCTGTTTTTT
TRBV7-2,TRBJ2-3,TRBD2,many,CASSLRGGRFPDTQYF,TGTGCCAGCAGCCTTCGAGGCGGGAGGTTCCCAGATACGCAGTATTTT
TRBV10-3,TRBJ2-5,.,many,CASSDSVSTQYF,TGTGCCAGTTCTGATTCAGTGTCGACCCAGTACTTC
TRBV6-1,TRBJ2-3,.,few,CAMEGPQYF,TGTGCCATGGAGGGTCCGCAGTATTTT
TRBV10-2,TRBJ2-2,TRBD2,few,CASREGLAGAGELFF,TGCGCCAGCAGGGAAGGACTAGCGGGAGCCGGGGAGCTGTTTTTT
TRBV27,TRBJ1-4,TRBD1,many,CASSIGQGGEKLFF,TGTGCCAGCAGTATCGGACAGGGTGGTGAAAAACTGTTTTTT
TRBV24-1,TRBJ1-1,TRBD1,.,CATQGTGSTEAFF,TGTGCCACCCAGGGGACAGGTAGCACTGAAGCTTTCTTT
TRBV5-1,TRBJ2-5,.,.,CASSFRGGETQYF,TGCGCCAGCAGCTTTCGTGGGGGTGAGACCCAGTACTTC
TRBV11-3,TRBJ1-1,.,many,CASSSKRNTEAFF,TGTGCCAGCAGCTCGAAAAGGAACACTGAAGCTTTCTTT
TRBV29-1,TRBJ2-1,.,many,CSVERGGGHNEQFF,TGCAGCGTTGAAAGGGGGGGGGGCCACAATGAGCAGTTCTTC
TRBV14,TRBJ1-6,.,.,CASSQVGSSPLHF,TGTGCCAGCAGCCAAGTGGGGAGTTCACCCCTCCACTTT
TRBV7-6,TRBJ2-1,TRBD2,.,CASSQGLAESEQFF,TGTGCCAGCAGCCAAGGACTAGCCGAGAGTGAGCAGTTCTTC
TRBV7-6,TRBJ2-3,.,many,CASSLAPRTNYRAQADTQYF,TGTGCCAGCAGCTTAGCGCCAAGGACTAACTATAGAGCGCAGGCAGATACGCAGTATTTT
TRBV12-3/TRBV12-4,TRBJ1-2,TRBD1,few,CASSLRRTGDGYTF,TGTGCCAGCAGTCTTCGACGGACAGGGGATGGCTACACCTTC
TRBV30,TRBJ2-3,.,many,CAWTDGLGTDTQYF,TGTGCCTGGACGGACGGACTCGGCACAGATACGCAGTATTTT
TRBV7-9,TRBJ1-2,.,.,CASSLEITGNYGYTF,TGTGCCAGCAGCTTAGAGATTACAGGAAACTATGGCTACACCTTC
TRBV5-8,TRBJ1-2,.,many,CASSLAGPGPGYTF,TGTGCCAGCAGCTTGGCGGGGCCGGGGCCAGGCTACACCTTC
TRBV6-1,TRBJ2-5,TRBD2,.,CASSYGGGTQYF,TGTGCCAGCAGTTATGGGGGGGGGACCCAGTACTTC
TRBV3-1,TRBJ2-1,TRBD2,.,CASSQSGRVGNEQFF,TGTGCCAGCAGCCAGAGCGGGAGGGTAGGCAATGAGCAGTTCTTC
TRBV5-1,TRBJ1-6,.,.,CASSQGRAGSPLHF,TGCGCCAGCAGCCAGGGGAGGGCTGGCTCACCCCTCCACTTT
TRBV12-5,TRBJ2-3,.,many,CASQAKGRPSTDTQYF,TGTGCTAGTCAGGCAAAGGGCCGGCCCAGCACAGATACGCAGTATTTT
TRBV6-1,TRBJ2-1,.,many,CASRPYRAGTDEQFF,TGTGCCAGCAGGCCATACAGGGCTGGTACGGATGAGCAGTTCTTC
TRBV18,TRBJ2-7,TRBD1,.,CASSPGTAQEQYF,TGTGCCAGCTCACCCGGGACAGCACAAGAGCAGTACTTC
TRBV29-1,TRBJ2-1,TRBD1,many,CSVAPGQPNEQFF,TGCAGCGTCGCCCCGGGACAGCCCAATGAGCAGTTCTTC
TRBV5-1,TRBJ1-1,.,many,CASSSGLPNTEAFF,TGCGCCAGCAGCTCGGGACTCCCGAACACTGAAGCTTTCTTT
TRBV2,TRBJ1-1,TRBD1,many,CASRGQGAEAFF,TGTGCCAGCAGAGGACAGGGTGCTGAAGCTTTCTTT